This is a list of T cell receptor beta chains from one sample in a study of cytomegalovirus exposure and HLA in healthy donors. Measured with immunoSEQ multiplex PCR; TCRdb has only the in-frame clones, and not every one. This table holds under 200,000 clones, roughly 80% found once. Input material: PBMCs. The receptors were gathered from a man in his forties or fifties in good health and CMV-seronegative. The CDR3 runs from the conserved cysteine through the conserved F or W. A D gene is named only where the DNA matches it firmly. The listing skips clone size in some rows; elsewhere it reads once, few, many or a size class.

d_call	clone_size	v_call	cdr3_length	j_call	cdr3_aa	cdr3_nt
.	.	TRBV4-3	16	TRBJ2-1	CASSQVTGWPYNEQFF	TGCGCCAGCAGCCAAGTAACAGGGTGGCCCTACAATGAGCAGTTCTTC
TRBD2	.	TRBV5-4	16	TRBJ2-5	CASSLSPAGGLETQYF	TGTGCCAGCAGCTTGTCCCCAGCGGGGGGGCTGGAGACCCAGTACTTC
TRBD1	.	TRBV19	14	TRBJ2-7	CASSINEGAGEQYF	TGTGCCAGTAGTATAAATGAGGGGGCTGGCGAGCAGTACTTC
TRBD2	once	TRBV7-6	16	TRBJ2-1	CASSLGSIAGFHEQFF	TGTGCCAGCAGCTTAGGGTCGATAGCGGGGTTCCATGAGCAGTTCTTC
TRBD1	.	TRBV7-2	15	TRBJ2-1	CASSTDRGGYNEQFF	TGTGCCAGCAGCACCGACAGGGGCGGGTACAATGAGCAGTTCTTC
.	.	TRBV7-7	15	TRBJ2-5	CASSPRQIGKETQYF	TGTGCCAGCAGCCCCCGACAGATCGGAAAAGAGACCCAGTACTTC
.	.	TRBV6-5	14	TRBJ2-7	CASSPDRLMYEQYF	TGTGCCAGCAGCCCTGACAGGCTTATGTACGAGCAGTACTTC
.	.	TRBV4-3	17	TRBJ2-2	CASSPSPGLTTSGELFF	TGCGCCAGCAGCCCCTCTCCGGGACTCACGACGTCCGGGGAGCTGTTTTTT
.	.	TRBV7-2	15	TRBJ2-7	CASTPALGATYEQYF	TGTGCCAGCACCCCAGCCCTAGGGGCCACCTACGAGCAGTACTTC
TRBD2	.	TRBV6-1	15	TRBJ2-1	CASSALSGGRDEQFF	TGTGCCAGCAGTGCCCTTAGCGGGGGTAGGGATGAGCAGTTCTTC
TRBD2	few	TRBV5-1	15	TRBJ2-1	CASSSASGRHNEQFF	TGCGCCAGCAGCTCCGCTAGCGGGAGACACAATGAGCAGTTCTTC
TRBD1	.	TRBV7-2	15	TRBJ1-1	CASSLATGLNTEAFF	TGTGCCAGCAGCTTAGCGACAGGGTTGAACACTGAAGCTTTCTTT
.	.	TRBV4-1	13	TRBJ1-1	CASRSILDTEAFF	TGCGCCAGCAGATCTATTTTAGACACTGAAGCTTTCTTT
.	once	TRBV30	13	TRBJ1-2	CAWSALPEEGYTF	TGTGCCTGGAGCGCTCTCCCTGAGGAGGGCTACACCTTC
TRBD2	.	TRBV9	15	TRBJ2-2	CASSVVAGGVGELFF	TGTGCCAGCAGCGTCGTAGCGGGAGGGGTAGGGGAGCTGTTTTTT
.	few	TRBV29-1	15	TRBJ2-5	CSVGGLGGGDETQYF	TGCAGCGTTGGGGGCCTTGGGGGGGGCGATGAGACCCAGTACTTC
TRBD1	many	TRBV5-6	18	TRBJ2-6	CASSEIGTGSSGANVLTF	TGTGCCAGCAGCGAAATTGGGACAGGGAGCTCTGGGGCCAACGTCCTGACTTTC
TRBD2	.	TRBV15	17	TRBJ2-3	CATSSDTSGMHTDTQYF	TGTGCCACCAGCAGCGATACTAGCGGGATGCACACAGATACGCAGTATTTT
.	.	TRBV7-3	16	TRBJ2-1	CASSLEPPSSYNEQFF	TGTGCCAGCAGCTTAGAACCACCGAGCTCCTACAATGAGCAGTTCTTC
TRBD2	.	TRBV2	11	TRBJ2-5	CASRGEGPQYF	TGTGCCAGCAGGGGGGAGGGGCCCCAGTACTTC
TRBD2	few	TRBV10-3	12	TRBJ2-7	CATQRDSYEQYF	TGTGCCACCCAGCGGGACTCCTACGAGCAGTACTTC
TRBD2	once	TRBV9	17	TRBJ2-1	CASSVSLSGGSYNEQFF	TGTGCCAGCAGCGTTTCCCTTAGCGGGGGATCCTACAATGAGCAGTTCTTC
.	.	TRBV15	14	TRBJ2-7	CATSRDLVAPEQYF	TGTGCCACCAGCAGAGATCTCGTGGCTCCCGAGCAGTACTTC
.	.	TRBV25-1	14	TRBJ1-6	CASNPSAYNSPLHF	TGTGCCAGCAATCCCTCGGCCTATAATTCACCCCTCCACTTT
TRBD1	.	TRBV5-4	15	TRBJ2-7	CASSSSGTGPYEQYF	TGTGCCAGCAGCTCCTCCGGGACAGGGCCCTACGAGCAGTACTTC
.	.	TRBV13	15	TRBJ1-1	CASSQTGEKNTEAFF	TGTGCCAGCAGTCAGACAGGAGAAAAGAACACTGAAGCTTTCTTT
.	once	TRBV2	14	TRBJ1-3	CASQNRGSGNTIYF	TGTGCCAGTCAAAACCGAGGCTCTGGAAACACCATATATTTT
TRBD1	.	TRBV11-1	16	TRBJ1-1	CASSLETGQGSAEAFF	TGTGCCAGCAGCTTAGAGACCGGACAGGGAAGCGCTGAAGCTTTCTTT
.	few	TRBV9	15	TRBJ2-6	CASSFRVSGANVLTF	TGTGCCAGCAGCTTCAGGGTCTCTGGGGCCAACGTCCTGACTTTC
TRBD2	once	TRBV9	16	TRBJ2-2	CASSPTGGLVTGELFF	TGTGCCAGCAGCCCCACGGGGGGGCTGGTCACCGGGGAGCTGTTTTTT
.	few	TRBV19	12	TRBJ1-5	CASSGGGQPQHF	TGTGCCAGTTCGGGGGGGGGTCAGCCCCAGCATTTT
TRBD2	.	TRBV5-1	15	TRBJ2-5	CASSSLAGGTETQYF	TGCGCCAGCAGCTCTCTAGCGGGGGGAACGGAGACCCAGTACTTC
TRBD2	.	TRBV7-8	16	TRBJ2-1	CASSLGSPAGDPMRFF	TGTGCCAGCAGCTTAGGAAGCCCAGCGGGGGATCCTATGCGGTTCTTC
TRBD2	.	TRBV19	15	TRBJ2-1	CASAGLAGGPVEQFF	TGTGCCAGCGCGGGACTAGCGGGAGGGCCGGTTGAGCAGTTCTTC
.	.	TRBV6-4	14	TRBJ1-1	CASRPTAGGSAAFF	TGTGCCAGCAGGCCCACAGCGGGGGGGAGTGCAGCTTTCTTT
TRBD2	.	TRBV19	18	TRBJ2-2	CASSIIAGGHLGTGELFF	TGTGCCAGTAGTATTATAGCGGGAGGCCACTTGGGGACCGGGGAGCTGTTTTTT
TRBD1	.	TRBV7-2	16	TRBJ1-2	CASSLDGLRDRDGYTF	TGTGCCAGCAGCTTAGACGGGCTGAGGGACAGGGATGGCTACACCTTC
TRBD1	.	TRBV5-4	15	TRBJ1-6	CASSLRDRDNSPLHF	TGTGCCAGCAGTCTCCGGGACAGGGATAATTCACCCCTCCACTTT
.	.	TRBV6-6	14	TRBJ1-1	CASRLWGEGTEAFF	TGTGCCAGCAGGCTCTGGGGAGAAGGCACTGAAGCTTTCTTT
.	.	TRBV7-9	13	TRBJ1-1	CASSFHGGTEAFF	TGTGCCAGCAGCTTCCACGGGGGAACTGAAGCTTTCTTT
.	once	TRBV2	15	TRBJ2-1	CASSFGQSSYNEQFF	TGTGCCAGCAGTTTCGGACAGAGCTCCTACAATGAGCAGTTCTTC
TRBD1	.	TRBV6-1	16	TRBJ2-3	CASSEIGQGAGDTQYF	TGTGCCAGCAGTGAGATAGGACAGGGGGCGGGTGATACGCAGTATTTT
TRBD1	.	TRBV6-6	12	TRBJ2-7	CASSTDRGEQYF	TGTGCCAGCAGTACCGACAGGGGCGAGCAGTACTTC
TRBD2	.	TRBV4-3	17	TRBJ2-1	CASSQDGAGLAANEQFF	TGCGCCAGCAGCCAAGATGGGGCGGGACTAGCGGCCAATGAGCAGTTCTTC
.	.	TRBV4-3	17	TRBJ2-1	CASSQSPGGAGYNEQFF	TGCGCCAGCAGCCAATCTCCGGGGGGCGCGGGATACAATGAGCAGTTCTTC
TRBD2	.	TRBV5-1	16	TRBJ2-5	CASSSGLAGGQETQYF	TGCGCCAGCAGCTCCGGACTAGCGGGGGGCCAAGAGACCCAGTACTTC
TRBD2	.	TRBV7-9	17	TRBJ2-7	CASSPGLAGDFSYEQYF	TGTGCCAGCAGCCCAGGACTAGCGGGAGACTTCTCCTACGAGCAGTACTTC
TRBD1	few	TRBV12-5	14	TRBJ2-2	CASRRQGQGGELFF	TGTGCTAGTCGCCGACAGGGTCAGGGCGGGGAGCTGTTTTTT
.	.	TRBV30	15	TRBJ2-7	CAWSPLGLGQYEQYF	TGTGCCTGGAGTCCGCTGGGGTTGGGGCAATACGAGCAGTACTTC
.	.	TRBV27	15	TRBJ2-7	CASSLRSGSSYEQYF	TGTGCCAGCAGTTTACGTAGCGGCAGCTCCTACGAGCAGTACTTC
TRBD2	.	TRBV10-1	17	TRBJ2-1	CASSSSGGSSSYNEQFF	TGCGCCAGCAGTTCTAGCGGGGGGTCGAGCTCCTACAATGAGCAGTTCTTC
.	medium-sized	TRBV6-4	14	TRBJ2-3	CASSDGTSTDTQYF	TGTGCCAGCAGTGACGGGACTAGCACAGATACGCAGTATTTT
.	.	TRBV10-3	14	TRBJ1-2	CAISELGANYGYTF	TGTGCCATCAGTGAATTAGGAGCTAACTATGGCTACACCTTC
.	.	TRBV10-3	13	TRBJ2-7	CAIRGHDDYEQYF	TGTGCCATCAGAGGACACGACGACTACGAGCAGTACTTC
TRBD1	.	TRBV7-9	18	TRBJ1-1	CASSLGTGASFLNTEAFF	TGTGCCAGCAGCTTGGGGACAGGCGCATCATTCTTGAACACTGAAGCTTTCTTT